This T cell receptor beta chain is drawn from a study of siplizumab effects on memory and regulatory T cells. Germline V gene lookup returns CDR1 SGHTA and CDR2 FQGTGA. Trimming took 5 bases from V and 1 from J, leaving 8 bases between them. The CDR3 consists of 13 residues. Data came from immunoSEQ multiplex PCR; TCRdb stores just in-frame clones and leaves some out. This table has more than 75,000 clones, more than 95% appearing once. Study-wide points: Unstimulated naive T cells seemed to show more diversity than memory cells did, and they also seemed to be among the major contributors to the alloresponse.

Details on this clone: Its target is unknown.

The study took three donor pairs, and their unstimulated naive, memory, effector memory and TEMRA subsets were sequenced. The rearrangement links TRBV7-3 to TRBJ1-1; D is undetermined. This TCR derives from a human donor in good health. Sequencing was performed on naive CD4+ T cells sorted from blood. The CDR3 nucleotides are TGTGCCAGCAGCCGCGCCGAGAACACTGAAGCTTTCTTT. Translated, it gives CASSRAENTEAFF.